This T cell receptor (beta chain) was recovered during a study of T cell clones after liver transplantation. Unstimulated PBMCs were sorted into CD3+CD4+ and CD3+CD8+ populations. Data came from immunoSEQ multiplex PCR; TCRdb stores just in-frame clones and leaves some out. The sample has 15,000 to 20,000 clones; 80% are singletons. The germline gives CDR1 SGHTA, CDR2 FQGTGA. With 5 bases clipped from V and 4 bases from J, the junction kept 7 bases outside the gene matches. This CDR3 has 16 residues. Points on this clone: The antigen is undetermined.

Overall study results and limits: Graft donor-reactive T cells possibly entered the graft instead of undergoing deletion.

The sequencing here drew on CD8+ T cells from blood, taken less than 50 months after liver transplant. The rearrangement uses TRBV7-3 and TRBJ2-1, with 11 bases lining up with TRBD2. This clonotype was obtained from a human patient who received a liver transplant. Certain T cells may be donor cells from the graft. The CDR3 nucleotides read TGTGCCAGCAGCAGAGGGACTAGCGGAGCTTACAATGAGCAGTTCTTC. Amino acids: CASSRGTSGAYNEQFF.